This paragraph covers one T cell receptor beta chain sequence. Its antigen remains unidentified. TCRdb keeps only in-frame clones here, not all; method: immunoSEQ multiplex PCR. In the table there are 85,000 to 100,000 clones, around nine tenths of which are singletons. The data stem from a study of T cell responses to AZD1222 COVID-19 vaccine. Study findings and constraints: Close to half of all spike-specific TCRs reportedly target regions of the variants that are unmutated.

Trimming left V 0 bases short and J 0 bases short, with 4 bases between. The germline V gene encodes CDR1 SGDLS and CDR2 YYNGEE. The CDR3 has 15 amino acids. The source material was peripheral blood, sampled on day 0 of AZD1222 vaccination. The chain combines TRBV9 with TRBJ1-6; D is unclear. This TCR was recovered from an adult in good health. In nucleotides, the CDR3 is TGTGCCAGCAGCGTAGACCCCTCCTATAATTCACCCCTCCACTTT. It specifies CASSVDPSYNSPLHF.